The next 18 T cell receptor beta chains were all read from a single sample in a study of blood T cells in healthy people across ages (dated by TCRdb to 2015 to 2017). The library was built by means of 5' RACE. Sequenced using an Illumina HiSeq 2500. A second roughly 7 to 11 cycle PCR used a sample-barcoded 5' primer and a J-beta primer mix. TCRdb applied fastp at Q25 and MiXCR to the public reads, then kept only in-frame beta chains. Identical CDR3 protein sequences are pooled into one entry, listed with their most common genes and DNA. The table for this sample lists about 620,000 distinct CDR3 sequences; around a fifth of them were counted only once. The ten largest account for 3.6% of the sample. The sequencing sample was made of blood. These receptor sequences come from a man in his 70s in good health.

As for this clonotype: A junction boundary mismatches the germline segment, possibly from a read error. The chain carries TRBV7-3 and TRBJ1-1; no definite D call. The CDR3 extends over 13 amino acids. Germline V CDR1 and CDR2: SGHTA, FQGTGA. The CDR3 loop is CACSLMQRSEAFF. DNA of the CDR3: TGTGCCTGCAGCTTAATGCAGCGGTCTGAAGCTTTCTTT.

This clonotype was counted a few times. The junction shows a germline mismatch at one end, possibly a read error. CDR3 amino acids: CASSTTGHLTGEPFF. The CDR3 DNA is TGTGCCAGCAGCACCACGGGACACCTCACCGGGGAGCCGTTTTTT. The chain links TRBV2 to TRBJ2-2; tentatively, D is TRBD1 (6 bases). This CDR3 region has 15 residues. From germline, CDR1 is SNHLY and CDR2 FYNNEI.

The chain carries TRBV19 and TRBJ2-1; 15 bases align to TRBD2. Germline-derived CDR1 and CDR2 are LNHDA and SQIVND (reference sequence). V shed 6 bases, J shed 4 bases, and the junction held 7 bases outside the gene matches. The CDR3 runs 17 residues. CDR3 sequence: CASSRTSGRDTYNEQFF. CDR3 nucleotides: TGTGCCAGTAGCCGGACTAGCGGGAGGGATACTTACAATGAGCAGTTCTTC. Full variable domain (remainder filled in from reference TRBV19 and TRBJ2-1): DGGITQSPKYLFRKEGQNVTLSCEQNLNHDAMYWYRQDPGQGLRLIYYSQIVNDFQKGDIAEGYSVSREKKESFPLTVTSAQKNPTAFYLCASSRTSGRDTYNEQFFGPGTRLTVL.

This clonotype appeared a few times. The chain has TRBV5-8 and TRBJ2-5, with TRBD2 matching over 12 bases. V lost 2 bases and J lost 2; bases outside the gene matches: 4. Germline assignment: CDR1 SGHTS and CDR2 YDEGEE. The CDR3 extends over 16 amino acids. The CDR3 sequence: CASSLGLAGLQETQYF. CDR3 in DNA: TGTGCCAGCAGCTTAGGACTAGCGGGACTACAAGAGACCCAGTACTTC.

This clonotype was counted a few times. The chain joins TRBV20-1 to TRBJ2-2; 11 nucleotides match TRBD1. Germline assignment: CDR1 DFQATT and CDR2 SNEGSKA (reference sequence). J was trimmed by 4 bases and V by 2 bases; bases with no gene match: 3. The CDR3 extends over 15 amino acids. The CDR3 reads CSARTGTGGTGELFF. Here the CDR3 DNA reads TGCAGTGCTAGAACCGGGACAGGGGGCACCGGGGAGCTGTTTTTT.

V is TRBV3-1 and J is TRBJ2-2, with 9 nucleotides matching TRBD2. From germline, CDR1 is LGHDT and CDR2 YNNKEL (reference sequence). Trimming at V came to 5 bases and at J to 7 bases, leaving 8 bases not matched to a gene. The CDR3 covers 15 residues. The CDR3 spells CASSSRGRASGELFF. DNA for the CDR3: TGTGCCAGCAGCTCGCGCGGGAGGGCAAGCGGGGAGCTGTTTTTT.

V usage is TRBV24-1 and J usage is TRBJ2-3; D remains ambiguous. Trimming stripped 7 bases from V and 6 bases from J, with 16 bases between. The CDR3 runs 14 residues. Germline CDR1 is KGHDR and CDR2 is SFDVKD. CDR3 bases: TGTGCCACCAGCGATAGAAACGGACCGGATACGCAGTATTTT. Translated: CATSDRNGPDTQYF.

This chain links TRBV12-3 or TRBV12-4 with TRBJ2-3, with 10 bases fitting TRBD2. The CDR3 extends over 15 amino acids. Trimming at V came to 6 bases and at J to 2 bases, leaving 5 bases not matched to a gene. The DNA for the CDR3 is TGTGCCAGCAGCCCCGGGACTAGCGCCACAGATACGCAGTATTTT. Its translation: CASSPGTSATDTQYF.

This clonotype was found a few times. This chain connects TRBV27 to TRBJ1-5; 9 positions match TRBD1. Germline assignment: CDR1 MNHEY and CDR2 SMNVEV (reference sequence). Trimming cost V 5 bases and J 6 bases; bases outside gene matches: 8. This CDR3 has 15 amino acids. CDR3 DNA: TGTGCCAGCAGTGCCGCTACAGGGGGCCCTCAGCCCCAGCATTTT. It is translated as CASSAATGGPQPQHF.

This clonotype came up a few times. The chain couples TRBV28 to TRBJ2-7; TRBD1 is a possible D gene (5 bases). The CDR3 contains 14 residues. V was trimmed by 8 bases and J by 2 bases, leaving 16 bases between them. Looked up from germline, CDR1 is MDHEN and CDR2 is SYDVKM. This CDR3 reads CASGAGQAPYEQYF. DNA for the CDR3: TGTGCCAGCGGGGCTGGGCAGGCCCCCTACGAGCAGTACTTC.

This rearrangement joins TRBV6-1 to TRBJ2-7; D gene unclear. CDR1 and CDR2 (germline): MNHNS, SASEGT. This CDR3 spans 13 amino acids. V lost 1 base to trimming and J lost 4 bases, with 8 bases between them. CDR3 region: CASSEGDGYEQYF. CDR3 DNA: TGTGCCAGCAGTGAAGGTGATGGGTACGAGCAGTACTTC.

The table lists this clonotype with a few counts. This chain connects TRBV5-1 to TRBJ1-1; D gene ambiguous. Between the trimmed V and J ends, which lost 0 bases and 5 bases, there was a span of 11 bases. Germline V gives CDR1 SGHRS, CDR2 YFSETQ. The CDR3 totals 14 residues. The CDR3 DNA is TGCGCCAGCAGCTTGGGTGGCCCCCGGACTGAAGCTTTCTTT. It codes for CASSLGGPRTEAFF.

About this clonotype: A junction end diverges from the germline sequence, so it may reflect a read error. The chain has TRBV12-3 or TRBV12-4 and TRBJ1-1; TRBD1 is a possible D gene (5 bases). CDR3 length: 12 residues. The CDR3, as DNA: TGTGCCGGCAGGGACGATAACACTGAAGCTTTCTTT. This codes for CAGRDDNTEAFF.

V gene TRBV6-1 combines with J gene TRBJ2-7, with 11 bases lining up with TRBD2. The germline CDR1 and CDR2 sequences are MNHNS and SASEGT. The CDR3 totals 17 residues. Unmatched junction bases numbered 12, after V lost 2 bases and J lost 6 bases. The CDR3: CASSEFVTSGRRGEQYF. As DNA, the CDR3 is TGTGCCAGCAGTGAATTTGTTACTAGCGGGAGACGGGGCGAGCAGTACTTC.

The V and J genes are TRBV2 and TRBJ2-5, with D possibly being TRBD1 (6 bases). The J call may not be correct, given that the DNA end is closer to TRBJ2-1. CDR3 length: 13 residues. Germline-derived CDR1 and CDR2 are SNHLY and FYNNEI. CDR3 sequence reads: CASSTTGFDEQFF. DNA of the CDR3: TGTGCCAGCAGCACTACAGGGTTCGATGAGCAGTTCTTC.

This clonotype has more than one count but fewer than ten. The rearrangement links TRBV27 to TRBJ2-3, with TRBD2 identical over 11 bases. Per the germline V gene, CDR1 is MNHEY and CDR2 is SMNVEV (reference sequence). The V segment lost 6 bases and the J segment 4 bases; nucleotides outside the gene matches: 6. The CDR3 covers 15 residues. CDR3 sequence reads: CASRPLAGVPDTQYF. Here the CDR3 DNA reads TGTGCCAGCAGGCCACTAGCGGGAGTTCCAGATACGCAGTATTTT.

Details on this clonotype: Because the CDR3 is missing its conserved closing phenylalanine or tryptophan, this is likely a read error. The chain links TRBV15 to TRBJ2-1; D uncertain. The CDR3 spans 13 residues. Germline assignment: CDR1 LNHNV and CDR2 YYDKDF (reference sequence). V gave up 0 bases and J gave up 9 bases, with 9 bases separating them. CDR3 sequence reads: CATSRDYEIEQFY. The CDR3 DNA is TGTGCCACCAGCAGAGATTACGAAATTGAGCAGTTCTAC.

The J gene is TRBJ2-1, the V gene TRBV7-2; D unresolved. Trimming removed 5 bases from V and 5 bases from J, with 16 bases in between. Germline CDR1 SGHTA, CDR2 FQGNSA. The CDR3 runs 15 residues. In DNA, the CDR3 is TGTGCCAGCAGCACCCAATTCGGAGTCGACAATGAGCAGTTCTTC. This encodes CASSTQFGVDNEQFF.